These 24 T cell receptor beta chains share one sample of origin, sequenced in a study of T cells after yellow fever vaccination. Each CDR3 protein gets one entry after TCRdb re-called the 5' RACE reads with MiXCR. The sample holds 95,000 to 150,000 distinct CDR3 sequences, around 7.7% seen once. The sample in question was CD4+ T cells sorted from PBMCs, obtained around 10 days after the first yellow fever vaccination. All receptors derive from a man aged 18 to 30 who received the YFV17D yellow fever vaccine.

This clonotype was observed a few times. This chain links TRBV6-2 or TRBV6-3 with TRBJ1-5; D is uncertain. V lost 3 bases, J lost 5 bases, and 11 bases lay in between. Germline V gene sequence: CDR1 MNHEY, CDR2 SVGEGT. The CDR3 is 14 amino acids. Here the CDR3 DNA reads TGTGCCAGCAGTTATGGGCTCCGCGATCAGCCCCAGCATTTT. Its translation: CASSYGLRDQPQHF.

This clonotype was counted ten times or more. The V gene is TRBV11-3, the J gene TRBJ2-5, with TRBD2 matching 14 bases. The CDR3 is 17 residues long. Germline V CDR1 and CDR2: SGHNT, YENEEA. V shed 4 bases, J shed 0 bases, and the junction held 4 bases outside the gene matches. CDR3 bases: TGTGCCAGCAGCTCCGGGACTAGCGGGGGATACCAAGAGACCCAGTACTTC. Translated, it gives CASSSGTSGGYQETQYF.

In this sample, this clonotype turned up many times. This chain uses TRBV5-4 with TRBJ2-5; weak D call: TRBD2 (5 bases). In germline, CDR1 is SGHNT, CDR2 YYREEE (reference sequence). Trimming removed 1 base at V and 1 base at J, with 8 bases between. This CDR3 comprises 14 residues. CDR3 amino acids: CASSLPGFQETQYF. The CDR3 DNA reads TGTGCCAGCAGCTTGCCGGGGTTCCAAGAGACCCAGTACTTC.

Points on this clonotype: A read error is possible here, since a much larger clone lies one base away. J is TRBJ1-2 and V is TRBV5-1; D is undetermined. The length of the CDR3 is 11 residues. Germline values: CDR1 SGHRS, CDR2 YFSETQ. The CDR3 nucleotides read TGCGCCAACAGCTTTGCGGGAGGCTACACCTTC. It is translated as CANSFAGGYTF.

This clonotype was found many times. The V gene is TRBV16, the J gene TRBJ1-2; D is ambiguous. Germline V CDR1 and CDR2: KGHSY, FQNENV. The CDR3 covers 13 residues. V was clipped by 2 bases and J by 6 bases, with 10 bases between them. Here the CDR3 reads CASSQRHSNGYTF. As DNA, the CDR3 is TGTGCCAGCAGCCAACGACATAGCAATGGCTACACCTTC.

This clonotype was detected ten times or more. The CDR3 bases are TGTGCCAGCAGCTACCAGCGGGGGGGCCAAGAGACCCAGTACTTC. Protein product: CASSYQRGGQETQYF. This chain links TRBV7-2 with TRBJ2-5; TRBD2 aligns across 10 bases. The V and J ends lost 4 bases and 1 base, in that order; junction bases with no gene match: 3. CDR3 size: 15 residues. Looked up from germline, CDR1 is SGHTA and CDR2 is FQGNSA.

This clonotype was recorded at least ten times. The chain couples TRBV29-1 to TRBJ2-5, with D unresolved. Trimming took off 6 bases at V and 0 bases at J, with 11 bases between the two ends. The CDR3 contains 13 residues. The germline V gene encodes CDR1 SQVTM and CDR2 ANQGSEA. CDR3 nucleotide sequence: TGCAGCGTGTCCAGCTGGTACCAAGAGACCCAGTACTTC. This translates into CSVSSWYQETQYF.

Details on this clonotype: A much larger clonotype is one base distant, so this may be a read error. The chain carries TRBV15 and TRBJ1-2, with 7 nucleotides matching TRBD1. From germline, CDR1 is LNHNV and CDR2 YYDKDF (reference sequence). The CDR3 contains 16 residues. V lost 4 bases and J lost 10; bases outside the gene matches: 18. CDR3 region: CATSTFTFRQGVAYTF. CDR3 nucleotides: TGTGCCACCAGCACCTTTACATTCCGACAGGGCGTCGCCTACACCTTC.

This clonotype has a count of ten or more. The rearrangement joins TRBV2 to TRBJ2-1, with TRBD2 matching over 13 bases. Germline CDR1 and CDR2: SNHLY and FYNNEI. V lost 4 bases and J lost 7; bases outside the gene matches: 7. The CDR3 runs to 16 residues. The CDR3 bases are TGTGCCAGCAGTGGGTACACTAGCGGGGGGGAAAATGAGCAGTTCTTC. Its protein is CASSGYTSGGENEQFF.

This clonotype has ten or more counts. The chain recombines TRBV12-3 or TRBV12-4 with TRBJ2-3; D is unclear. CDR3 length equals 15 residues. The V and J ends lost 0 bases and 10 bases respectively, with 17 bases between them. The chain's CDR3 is CASSLALTRDKSQYF. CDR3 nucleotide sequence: TGTGCCAGCAGTTTAGCGCTAACCAGAGATAAATCGCAGTATTTT.

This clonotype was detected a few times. CDR3 protein: CASGPFYNEQFF. The CDR3 DNA follows: TGTGCCAGCGGACCGTTCTACAATGAGCAGTTCTTC. This chain uses TRBV2 with TRBJ2-1; the D is unclear. Per germline, CDR1 SNHLY and CDR2 FYNNEI. The CDR3 loop spans 12 amino acids. Trimming left V 8 bases short and J 3 bases short, with 8 bases between.

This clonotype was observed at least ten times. The CDR3 DNA is TGTGCCAGCAGCCCCAGACAGGGGGCCGAAAAACTGTTTTTT. As protein: CASSPRQGAEKLFF. This rearrangement joins TRBV7-2 to TRBJ1-4, with 10 bases aligning to TRBD1. With V trimmed by 5 bases and J by 8 bases, 5 bases remained unmatched. Germline CDR1 SGHTA, CDR2 FQGNSA. This CDR3 contains 14 residues.

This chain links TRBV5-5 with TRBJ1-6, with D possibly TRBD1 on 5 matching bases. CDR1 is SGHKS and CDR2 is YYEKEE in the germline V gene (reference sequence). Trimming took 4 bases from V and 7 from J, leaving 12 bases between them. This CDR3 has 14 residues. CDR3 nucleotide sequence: TGTGCCAGCAGCCGGTGGGCAGGGAATTCACCCCTCCACTTT. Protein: CASSRWAGNSPLHF.

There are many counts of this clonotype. CDR3 DNA sequence: TGTGCCAGCAGCACCGTGGGCCCAGTGAATGAAAAACTGTTTTTT. Protein product: CASSTVGPVNEKLFF. The V and J genes are TRBV7-2 and TRBJ1-4; D remains unclear. This CDR3 has 15 amino acids. The V end was cut by 5 bases, the J end by 5 bases, with 15 bases between. CDR1 is SGHTA and CDR2 is FQGNSA in the germline V gene.

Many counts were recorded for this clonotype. The chain's CDR3 is CATSISIPNTGELFF. The DNA of the CDR3 is TGTGCCACCAGCATTTCTATCCCGAACACCGGGGAGCTGTTTTTT. The chain uses TRBV15 and TRBJ2-2; no firm D call. The CDR3 covers 15 residues. Deletions cut 4 bases from V and 0 bases from J, with 9 bases between. Germline CDR1 reads LNHNV; CDR2 reads YYDKDF (reference sequence).

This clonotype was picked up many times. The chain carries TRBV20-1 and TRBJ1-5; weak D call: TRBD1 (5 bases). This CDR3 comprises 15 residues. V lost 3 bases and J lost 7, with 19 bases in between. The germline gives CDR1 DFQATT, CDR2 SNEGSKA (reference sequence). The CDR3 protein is CSARDHGRGQQPQHF. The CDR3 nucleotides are TGCAGTGCTAGGGATCACGGGAGGGGCCAACAGCCCCAGCATTTT.

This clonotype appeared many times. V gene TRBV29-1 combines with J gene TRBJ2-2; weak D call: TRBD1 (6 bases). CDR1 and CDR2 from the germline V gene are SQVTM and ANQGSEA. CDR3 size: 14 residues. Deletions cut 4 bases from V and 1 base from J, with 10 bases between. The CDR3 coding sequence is TGCAGCGTTGTTGTACAGGGGAACACCGGGGAGCTGTTTTTT. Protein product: CSVVVQGNTGELFF.

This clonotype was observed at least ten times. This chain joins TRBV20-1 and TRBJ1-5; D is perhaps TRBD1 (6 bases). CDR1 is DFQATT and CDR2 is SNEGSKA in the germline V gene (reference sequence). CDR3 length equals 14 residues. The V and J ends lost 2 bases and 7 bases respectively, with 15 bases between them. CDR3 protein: CSARPGDFEQPQHF. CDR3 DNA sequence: TGCAGTGCTAGACCAGGGGACTTTGAACAGCCCCAGCATTTT.

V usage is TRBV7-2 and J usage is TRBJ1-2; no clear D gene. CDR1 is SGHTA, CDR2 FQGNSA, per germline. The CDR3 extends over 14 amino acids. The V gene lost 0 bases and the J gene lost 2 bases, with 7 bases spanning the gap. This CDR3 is CASSLAGTNYGYTF. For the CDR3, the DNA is TGTGCCAGCAGCTTAGCAGGAACCAACTATGGCTACACCTTC.

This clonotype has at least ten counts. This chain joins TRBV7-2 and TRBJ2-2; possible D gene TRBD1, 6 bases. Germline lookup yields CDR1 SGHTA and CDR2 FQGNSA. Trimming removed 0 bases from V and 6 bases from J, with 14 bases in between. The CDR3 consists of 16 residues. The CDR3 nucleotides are TGTGCCAGCAGCTTAGCGGGGGCACTGTCTCCCGGGGAGCTGTTTTTT. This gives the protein CASSLAGALSPGELFF.

CDR3: CSASGGVNNEQFF. The CDR3 coding sequence is TGCAGTGCTAGCGGGGGGGTAAACAATGAGCAGTTCTTC. V usage is TRBV20-1 and J usage is TRBJ2-1; 8 bases are a match to TRBD2. In germline, CDR1 is DFQATT, CDR2 SNEGSKA (reference sequence). Trimming cost V 3 bases and J 5 bases; bases outside gene matches: 3. The CDR3 contains 13 residues.

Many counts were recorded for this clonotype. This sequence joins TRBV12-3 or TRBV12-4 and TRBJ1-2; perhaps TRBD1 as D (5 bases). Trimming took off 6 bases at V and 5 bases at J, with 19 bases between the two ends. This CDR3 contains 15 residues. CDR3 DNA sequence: TGTGCCAGCAGCCTTTCGGGGGAGGGCCTATATGGCTACACCTTC. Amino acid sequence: CASSLSGEGLYGYTF.

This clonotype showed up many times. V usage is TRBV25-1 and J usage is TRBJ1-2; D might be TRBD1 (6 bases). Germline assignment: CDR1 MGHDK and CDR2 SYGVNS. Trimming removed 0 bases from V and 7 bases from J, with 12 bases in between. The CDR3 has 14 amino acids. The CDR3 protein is CASSEYAGGRGYTF. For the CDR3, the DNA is TGTGCCAGCAGTGAATATGCCGGGGGCCGTGGCTACACCTTC.

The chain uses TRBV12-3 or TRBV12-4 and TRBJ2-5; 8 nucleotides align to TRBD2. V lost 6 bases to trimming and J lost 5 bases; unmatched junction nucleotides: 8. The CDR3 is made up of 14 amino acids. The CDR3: CASSHRGGHETQYF. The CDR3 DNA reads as TGTGCCAGCAGCCACCGGGGGGGCCACGAGACCCAGTACTTC.